A selection of T cell receptor beta chains follows, all from one sample in a study of identifying expanded T cells in peripheral blood. Only in-frame clones appear in the TCRdb table, and some are missing; sequencing was by immunoSEQ multiplex PCR. The profile covers about 91,000 clones, with approximately 90% appearing a single time and 4% taken by the ten largest. The specimen was blood. These receptors were obtained from a person between 18 and 70 years old in good health. CDR3s include the opening cysteine and the closing phenylalanine or tryptophan. The D gene is left open where the match is weak. Clone sizes are given selectively: once, few, many, or a class where the clone is expanded.

D: TRBD1; J: TRBJ2-7; V: TRBV29-1; size: -; DNA: TGCAGCGTTGACAGGGGGCAGGGGTACGAGCAGTACTTC; CDR3: CSVDRGQGYEQYF
D: -; J: TRBJ2-3; V: TRBV7-2; size: -; DNA: TGTGCCAGCAGCCCACCAGGCACAGATACGCAGTATTTT; CDR3: CASSPPGTDTQYF
D: TRBD1; J: TRBJ1-2; V: TRBV4-3; size: once; DNA: TGCGCCAGCAGCCAAGATGGGGACAGGAACGGCTACACCTTC; CDR3: CASSQDGDRNGYTF
D: TRBD1; J: TRBJ1-2; V: TRBV30; size: -; DNA: TGTGCCTGGATGGACAGGGGTAGAGGCTACACCTTC; CDR3: CAWMDRGRGYTF
D: -; J: TRBJ2-3; V: TRBV4-2; size: -; DNA: TGTGCCAGCAGCCCCCACGGCACACTCTCTACGCAGTATTTT; CDR3: CASSPHGTLSTQYF
D: TRBD1; J: TRBJ1-2; V: TRBV7-9; size: -; DNA: TGTGCCAGCAGCCCAGGGGGGGAATACGCTAACTATGGCTACACCTTC; CDR3: CASSPGGEYANYGYTF
D: TRBD1; J: TRBJ2-1; V: TRBV23-1; size: medium-sized; DNA: TGCGCCAGCAGTCAATCGGGACAGGGGGGAATCCTATCCTACAATGAGCAGTTCTTC; CDR3: CASSQSGQGGILSYNEQFF
D: -; J: TRBJ2-3; V: TRBV4-1; size: -; DNA: TGCGCCAGCAGCCAAGGTCTCTTTGCAGATACGCAGTATTTT; CDR3: CASSQGLFADTQYF
D: -; J: TRBJ2-7; V: TRBV14; size: -; DNA: TGTGCCAGCAGCCAAATACAGGGTGGCGAGCAGTACTTC; CDR3: CASSQIQGGEQYF
D: -; J: TRBJ1-1; V: TRBV25-1; size: -; DNA: TGTGCCAACAGTGAAGGGGCAGGGGAAAGCACTGAAGCTTTCTTT; CDR3: CANSEGAGESTEAFF
D: TRBD2; J: TRBJ2-2; V: TRBV2; size: -; DNA: TGTGCCAGCAGTGAAGGAGCGGGGCAGAACACCGGGGAGCTGTTTTTT; CDR3: CASSEGAGQNTGELFF
D: TRBD1; J: TRBJ1-4; V: TRBV9; size: -; DNA: TGTGCCAGCAGCGTTGGGACAGGGCAAAATGAAAAACTGTTTTTT; CDR3: CASSVGTGQNEKLFF
D: -; J: TRBJ2-7; V: TRBV20-1; size: -; DNA: TGCAGTGCTAGCCTCACCCCGGGGCAGTACTTC; CDR3: CSASLTPGQYF
D: TRBD1; J: TRBJ2-7; V: TRBV6-5; size: -; DNA: TGTGCCAGCAGTCCGGGACAGGCTCGAGAGCAGTACTTC; CDR3: CASSPGQAREQYF
D: -; J: TRBJ2-5; V: TRBV6-6; size: once; DNA: TGTGCCAGCAGTTACAGGGGTGGAGAAGAGACCCAGTACTTC; CDR3: CASSYRGGEETQYF
D: -; J: TRBJ2-4; V: TRBV15; size: -; DNA: TGTGCCACCAGCAGACCAACAGGCAGAGGGGACATTCAGTACTTC; CDR3: CATSRPTGRGDIQYF
D: TRBD1; J: TRBJ1-1; V: TRBV19; size: -; DNA: TGTGCCAGTAAGGATGGGGCGGCAGGGGGCGAGTGGACTGAAGCTTTCTTT; CDR3: CASKDGAAGGEWTEAFF
D: TRBD1; J: TRBJ1-4; V: TRBV6-1; size: -; DNA: TGTGCCAGCAGTGAAGGGACAGGGAGTGAAAAACTGTTTTTT; CDR3: CASSEGTGSEKLFF
D: -; J: TRBJ2-3; V: TRBV7-2; size: -; DNA: TGTGCCAGCAGCGTACGTCCGGGAGAGACAGATACGCAGTATTTT; CDR3: CASSVRPGETDTQYF
D: TRBD1; J: TRBJ2-1; V: TRBV5-1; size: -; DNA: TGCGCCAGCAGCTTGACGGGACAGAGGGGTGAGCAGTTCTTC; CDR3: CASSLTGQRGEQFF